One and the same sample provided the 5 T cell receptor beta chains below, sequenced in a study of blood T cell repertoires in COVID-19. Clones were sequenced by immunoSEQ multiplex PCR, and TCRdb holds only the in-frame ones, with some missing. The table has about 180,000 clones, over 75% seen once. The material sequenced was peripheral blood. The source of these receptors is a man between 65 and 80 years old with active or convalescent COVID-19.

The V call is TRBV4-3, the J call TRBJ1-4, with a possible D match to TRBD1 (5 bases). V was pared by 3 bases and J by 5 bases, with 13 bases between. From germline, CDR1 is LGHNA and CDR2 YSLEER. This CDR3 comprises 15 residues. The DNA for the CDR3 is TGCGCCAGCAGCCAGGCGGGACCCGCGAATGAAAAACTGTTTTTT. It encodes CASSQAGPANEKLFF.

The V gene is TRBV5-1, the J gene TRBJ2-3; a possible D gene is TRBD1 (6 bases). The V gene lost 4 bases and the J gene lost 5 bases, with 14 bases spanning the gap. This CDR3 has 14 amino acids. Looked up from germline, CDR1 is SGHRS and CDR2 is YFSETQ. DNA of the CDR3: TGCGCCAGCAGCCCGGGGACAACCGGAGATACGCAGTATTTT. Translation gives CASSPGTTGDTQYF.

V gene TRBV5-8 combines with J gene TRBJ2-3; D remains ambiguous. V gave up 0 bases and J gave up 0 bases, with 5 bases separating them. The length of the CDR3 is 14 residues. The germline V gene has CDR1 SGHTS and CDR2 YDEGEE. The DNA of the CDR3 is TGTGCCAGCAGCTTGGAGGAGAGCACAGATACGCAGTATTTT. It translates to CASSLEESTDTQYF.

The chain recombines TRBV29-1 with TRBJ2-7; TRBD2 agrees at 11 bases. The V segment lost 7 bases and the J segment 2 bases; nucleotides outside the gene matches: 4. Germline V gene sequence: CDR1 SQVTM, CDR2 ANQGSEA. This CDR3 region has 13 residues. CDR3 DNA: TGCAGCGGGAGACTAGCGGGAACCTACGAGCAGTACTTC. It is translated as CSGRLAGTYEQYF.

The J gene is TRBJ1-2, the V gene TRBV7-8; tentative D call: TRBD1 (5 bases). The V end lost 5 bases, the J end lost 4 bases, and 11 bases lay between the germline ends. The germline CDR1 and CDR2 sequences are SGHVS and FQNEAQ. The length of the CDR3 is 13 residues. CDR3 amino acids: CASSRGQTYGYTF. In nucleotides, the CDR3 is TGTGCCAGCAGCCGCGGACAAACCTATGGCTACACCTTC.